This TCR beta chain was retrieved from a study of CD8+ T cells in alopecia areata. Specified treatment: oral pan-JAK inhibitor, 5-10 mg twice daily. As the sequencing template, cDNA was produced by extracting RNA and reverse transcribing it. Generated by immunoSEQ multiplex PCR, the TCRdb table keeps only in-frame clones and is missing some. The sample includes about 200,000 clones, around two fifths of them seen just once. Germline V CDR1 and CDR2: MGHRA, YSYEKL. The CDR3 loop spans 15 amino acids. Trimming removed 1 base at V and 4 bases at J, with 11 bases between. The sequence was collected from a human donor with alopecia areata. Sample: CD4+ T cells sorted from blood, taken at roughly week 30, from a patient treated with tofacitinib. The chain joins TRBV4-1 to TRBJ1-5; D gene ambiguous. The CDR3 nucleotides are TGCGCCAGCAGCCAAGGGTTGGCACCGAATCAGCCCCAGCATTTT. It is translated as CASSQGLAPNQPQHF.